This entry lists 9 T cell receptor beta chains sequenced from one sample in a study of shared clonotypes between healthy human individuals. TCRdb's copy holds only in-frame clones and misses some; the assay was immunoSEQ multiplex PCR. Of about 110,000 clones in the sample, about 70% were seen once. Sequenced input: memory CD8+ T cells sorted from blood. Subset: CD45RO+ cells pooled with CCR7-negative TemRA cells. The receptor set was obtained from a woman in her 30s in good health.

Only one count was recorded for this clone. The chain links TRBV5-1 to TRBJ2-2, with a weak D call TRBD1 (6 bases). There are 14 residues in the CDR3. Per germline, CDR1 SGHRS and CDR2 YFSETQ. V dropped 4 bases and J dropped 4 bases, with 11 bases sitting between them. CDR3 bases: TGCGCCAGCAGCCACGGACAGTCCACCGGGGAGCTGTTTTTT. Amino acids: CASSHGQSTGELFF.

This chain uses TRBV25-1 with TRBJ1-2; D is ambiguous. V was pared by 6 bases and J by 2 bases, with 13 bases between. In germline, CDR1 is MGHDK, CDR2 SYGVNS. The length of the CDR3 is 14 residues. This CDR3 is CASSVTLENYGYTF. CDR3 nucleotide sequence: TGTGCCAGCAGCGTTACTCTCGAGAACTATGGCTACACCTTC.

CDR3 in amino acids: CASSGGVWNQPQHF. CDR3 sequence (DNA): TGTGCCAGCAGTGGGGGGGTCTGGAATCAGCCCCAGCATTTT. This sequence joins TRBV2 and TRBJ1-5; D might be TRBD1 (5 bases). Germline CDR1 is SNHLY and CDR2 is FYNNEI. This CDR3 comprises 14 residues. Trimming took off 4 bases at V and 4 bases at J, with 11 bases between the two ends. Filled out from reference TRBV2 and TRBJ1-5, the complete variable domain reads EPEVTQTPSHQVTQMGQEVILRCVPISNHLYFYWYRQILGQKVEFLVSFYNNEISEKSEIFDDQFSVERPDGSNFTLKIRSTKLEDSAMYFCASSGGVWNQPQHFGDGTRLSIL.

J is TRBJ2-7 and V is TRBV18; D possibly uses TRBD1 or TRBD2 (5 bases each). The CDR3 runs to 16 residues. V lost 4 bases and J 0 bases, leaving 16 bases between the germline ends. Germline CDR1 and CDR2: KGHSH and LQKENI. CDR3 DNA sequence: TGTGCCAGCTCACGATCCGGGACGAAGAGCTCCTACGAGCAGTACTTC. Protein product: CASSRSGTKSSYEQYF.

This clone was seen only a few times. The chain recombines TRBV29-1 with TRBJ2-1; 7 nucleotides align to TRBD2. Germline V gene sequence: CDR1 SQVTM, CDR2 ANQGSEA. This CDR3 region has 15 residues. Losses at the gene ends were 5 bases for V and 0 bases for J; bases not matched to a gene: 7. This chain's CDR3 is CSVSRGELSYNEQFF. In nucleotides, the CDR3 is TGCAGCGTTTCCCGGGGGGAGCTCTCCTACAATGAGCAGTTCTTC.

This chain uses TRBV7-8 with TRBJ2-1, with 8 bases matching TRBD1. Germline CDR1 SGHVS, CDR2 FQNEAQ. V was clipped by 3 bases and J by 4 bases; unmatched bases: 5. CDR3 size: 15 residues. The CDR3 sequence: CASSFRTGRYNEQFF. CDR3 coding DNA: TGTGCCAGCAGCTTCCGGACAGGGAGGTACAATGAGCAGTTCTTC.

The sample holds one count of this clone. The genes are TRBV29-1 and TRBJ1-5; D might be TRBD1 (6 bases). Trimming stripped 7 bases from V and 5 bases from J, with 24 bases between. The germline CDR1 and CDR2 sequences are SQVTM and ANQGSEA. The CDR3 contains 16 residues. CDR3 coding DNA: TGCAGCGACTCTGTCCTCAGCGGGGGGGGCGATCAGCCCCAGCATTTT. Its protein is CSDSVLSGGGDQPQHF. Based on the CDR3 plus reference TRBV29-1 and TRBJ1-5, the full variable domain is SAVISQKPSRDICQRGTSLTIQCQVDSQVTMMFWYRQQPGQSLTLIATANQGSEATYESGFVIDKFPISRPNLTFSTLTVSNMSPEDSSIYLCSDSVLSGGGDQPQHFGDGTRLSIL.

The count of this clone is one. The V gene is TRBV7-9, the J gene TRBJ1-2; possibly TRBD1 for D (6 bases). The CDR3 consists of 13 residues. Per germline, CDR1 SEHNR and CDR2 FQNEAQ (reference sequence). The CDR3 bases are TGTGCAGGGGGGGCCGGATTAAACTATGGCTACACCTTC. Its protein is CAGGAGLNYGYTF.

The chain is built from TRBV29-1 and TRBJ2-7, with a tentative D call TRBD2 (5 bases). Germline-derived CDR1 and CDR2 are SQVTM and ANQGSEA. The length of the CDR3 is 13 residues. The V end lost 4 bases, the J end lost 3 bases, and 13 bases lay between the germline ends. The CDR3 DNA reads as TGCAGCGTTGCCCGGGCGGGTGGCTACGAGCAGTACTTC. Protein product: CSVARAGGYEQYF.